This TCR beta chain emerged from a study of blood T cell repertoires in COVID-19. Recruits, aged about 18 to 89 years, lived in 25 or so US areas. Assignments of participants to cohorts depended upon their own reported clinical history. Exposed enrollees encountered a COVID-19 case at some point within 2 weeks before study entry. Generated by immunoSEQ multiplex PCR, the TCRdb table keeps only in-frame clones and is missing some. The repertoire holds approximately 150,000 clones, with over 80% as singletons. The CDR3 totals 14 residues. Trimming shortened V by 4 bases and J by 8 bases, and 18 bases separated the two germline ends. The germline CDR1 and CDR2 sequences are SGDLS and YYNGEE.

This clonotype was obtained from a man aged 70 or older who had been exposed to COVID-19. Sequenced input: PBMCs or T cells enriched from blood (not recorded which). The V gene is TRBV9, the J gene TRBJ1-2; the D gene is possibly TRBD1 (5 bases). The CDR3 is CASSPRVGIDGYTF. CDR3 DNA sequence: TGTGCCAGCAGCCCCAGGGTGGGTATAGACGGCTACACCTTC.